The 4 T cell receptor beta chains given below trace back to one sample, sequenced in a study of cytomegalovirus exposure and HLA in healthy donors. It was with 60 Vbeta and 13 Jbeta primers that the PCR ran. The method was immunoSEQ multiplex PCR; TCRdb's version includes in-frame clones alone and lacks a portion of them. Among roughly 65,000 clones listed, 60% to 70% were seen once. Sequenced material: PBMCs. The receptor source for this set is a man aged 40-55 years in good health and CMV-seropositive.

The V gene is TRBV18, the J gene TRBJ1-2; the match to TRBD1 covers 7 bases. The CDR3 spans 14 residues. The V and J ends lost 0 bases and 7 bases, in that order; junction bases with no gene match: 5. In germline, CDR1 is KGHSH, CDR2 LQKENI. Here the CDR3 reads CASSPPTGRGGYTF. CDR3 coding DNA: TGTGCCAGCTCACCACCGACAGGGAGAGGTGGCTACACCTTC.

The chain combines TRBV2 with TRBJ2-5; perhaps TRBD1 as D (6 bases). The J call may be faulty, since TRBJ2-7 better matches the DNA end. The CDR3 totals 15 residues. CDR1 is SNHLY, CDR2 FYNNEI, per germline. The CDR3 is CASSERQGLAYEQYF. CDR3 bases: TGTGCCAGCAGTGAAAGGCAGGGGTTAGCCTACGAGCAGTACTTC.

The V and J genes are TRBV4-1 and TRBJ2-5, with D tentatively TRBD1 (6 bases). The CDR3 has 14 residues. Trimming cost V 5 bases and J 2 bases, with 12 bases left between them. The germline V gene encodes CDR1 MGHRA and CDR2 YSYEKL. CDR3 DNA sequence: TGCGCCAGCAGCTCACTACAGGGTCAAGAGACCCAGTACTTC. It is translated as CASSSLQGQETQYF.

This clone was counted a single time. DNA of the CDR3: TGTGCCAGTAGTCACTCGACAGGGGCCCCAGAGACCCAGTACTTC. This gives the protein CASSHSTGAPETQYF. The V and J genes are TRBV19 and TRBJ2-5; 8 bases align to TRBD1. There are 15 residues in the CDR3. Looked up from germline, CDR1 is LNHDA and CDR2 is SQIVND (reference sequence). The V segment lost 5 bases and the J segment 4 bases; nucleotides outside the gene matches: 9.